What follows describes a single T cell receptor (beta chain). This clonotype was counted many times. It lacks a known antigen. No per-base quality is available; no much larger clone lies one base away. The sample is drawn from a study of neurological immune-mediated disorders (dated by TCRdb to between 2017 and 2020). Study-level background: Among the approximately 35 multiple sclerosis patients, approximately 30 had relapsing-remitting MS and 3 had secondary progressive MS. The study compared peripheral blood TCR-beta repertoires of HTLV-I-associated myelopathy (HAM/TSP) patients, multiple sclerosis patients and healthy controls using UMI-based sequencing. Alongside PBMC samples, the set of around 99 TCR-beta libraries contained longitudinal samples, technical triplicates, and paired CD4+ and CD8+ T-cell subsets that had been sorted. The cohort included around 70 subjects: 14 with HAM/TSP, around 35 with multiple sclerosis, and 20 healthy controls.

Unsorted PBMC libraries were generated from 2 million PBMCs stored in RNAlater at -80 °C until RNA extraction. Multiple sclerosis patients were enrolled in a US clinical protocol under which disease progression was evaluated by magnetic resonance imaging. Peripheral blood was subjected to Ficoll-Hypaque density gradient centrifugation to isolate PBMCs, which were then cryopreserved in liquid nitrogen. Study-level results and caveats: The highest TCR clonal expansion was observed in HAM/TSP patients, whereas the lowest was observed in MS patients, even when compared with healthy controls. No association of the MS cluster with clinical or MRI features was observed, and the need for larger cohorts was stated by the authors. Across subjects, expanded clones never shared an identical CDR3 amino acid sequence, which suggests that the TCR-beta repertoires in every group were private. Repertoires from 18 of 34 MS patients were grouped by phylogenetic analysis into a cluster of related CDR3 sequences, suggesting a possible repertoire-level signature.

cDNA was synthesized by template-switch 5'RACE using a primer with a 10-nucleotide random unique molecular identifier that tagged each TCR transcript. Each sequencing run produced over 170 million TCR-beta sequences covering 15-18 subjects. Total RNA was extracted with the RNeasy kit. The KAPA Real-time Library Amplification kit was used to amplify TCR-beta VDJ regions with primers for the TCR constant region and the 5'RACE anchor. A first PCR added sample indexes and Illumina adaptors, and a second PCR then raised library yield. After Ampure bead purification, the roughly 650 bp TCR product was size-selected on a 2% E-gel SizeSelection system. Library quality was checked on a Bioanalyzer, concentration was measured with Qubit, and libraries were quantified with the Kapa Library Quantification kit before pooling. An Illumina HiSeq 2500 sequenced the libraries paired-end 2 x 150 bp. To increase sequence diversity, roughly 25-31% phiX was spiked into each library pool. In the authors' own workflow: Quality-filtered reads were processed with the UMI-based MiGEC pipeline, which removed over 85% of raw TCR sequences during error correction. VDJ genes were aligned to IMGT germline references, and each clonotype was defined by a unique CDR3 amino acid sequence together with V-J genes. Clonal expansion, Shannon diversity, and CDR3 relatedness (CalcPairwiseDistances, ClusterSamples) were evaluated with VDJtools, and phylogenetic trees were built with CLCbio workbench. Expanded clones were defined as having at least 8 unique UMIs, based on coefficient-of-variation modelling across technical triplicates. TCRdb itself trimmed the public reads at Q25 with fastp, ran MiXCR and retained productive beta chains. Rows matching on CDR3 protein sequence are summarized as one entry with the most common DNA and genes. The V and J calls reflect TCRdb's pipeline rather than the authors' work. Here the sample has more than 40,000 distinct CDR3 sequences; approximately 2.8% occur a single time. More than 12% of the sample lies in the top ten.

The CDR3 runs 15 amino acids, cysteine and valine included. Of all the DNA, just the CDR3 is kept, 45 bases in frame from base 1. The chain couples TRBV21-1 to TRBJ2-7. TRBV21-1 corresponds to a pseudogene. The sequence was collected from a woman between 45 and 65 years old with multiple sclerosis. Sequencing input: PBMCs. In nucleotide form, the sequence is TGTGCCAGCAGCAAAGGTTTAAGGTCGATGTACGAGCAGTACGTC. It codes for CASSKGLRSMYEQYV.